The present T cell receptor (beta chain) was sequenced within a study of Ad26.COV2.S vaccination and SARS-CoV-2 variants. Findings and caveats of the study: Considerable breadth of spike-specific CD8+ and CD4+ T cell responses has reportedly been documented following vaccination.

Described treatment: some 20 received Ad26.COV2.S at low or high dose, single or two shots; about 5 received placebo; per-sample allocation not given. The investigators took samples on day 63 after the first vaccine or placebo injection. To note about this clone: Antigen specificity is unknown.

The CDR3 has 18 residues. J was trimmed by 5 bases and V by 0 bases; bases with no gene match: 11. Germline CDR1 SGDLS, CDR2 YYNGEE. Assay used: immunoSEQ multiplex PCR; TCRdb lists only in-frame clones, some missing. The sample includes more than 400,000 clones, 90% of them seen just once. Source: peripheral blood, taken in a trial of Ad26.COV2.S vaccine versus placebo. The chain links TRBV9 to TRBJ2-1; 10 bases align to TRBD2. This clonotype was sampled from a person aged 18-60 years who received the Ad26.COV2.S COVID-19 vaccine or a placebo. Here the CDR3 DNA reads TGTGCCAGCAGCGTAGTAGTAGCCGGGACTAGCGACCACAATGAGCAGTTCTTC. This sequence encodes CASSVVVAGTSDHNEQFF. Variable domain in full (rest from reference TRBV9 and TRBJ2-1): DSGVTQTPKHLITATGQRVTLRCSPRSGDLSVYWYQQSLDQGLQFLIQYYNGEERAKGNILERFSAQQFPDLHSELNLSSLELGDSALYFCASSVVVAGTSDHNEQFFGPGTRLTVL.